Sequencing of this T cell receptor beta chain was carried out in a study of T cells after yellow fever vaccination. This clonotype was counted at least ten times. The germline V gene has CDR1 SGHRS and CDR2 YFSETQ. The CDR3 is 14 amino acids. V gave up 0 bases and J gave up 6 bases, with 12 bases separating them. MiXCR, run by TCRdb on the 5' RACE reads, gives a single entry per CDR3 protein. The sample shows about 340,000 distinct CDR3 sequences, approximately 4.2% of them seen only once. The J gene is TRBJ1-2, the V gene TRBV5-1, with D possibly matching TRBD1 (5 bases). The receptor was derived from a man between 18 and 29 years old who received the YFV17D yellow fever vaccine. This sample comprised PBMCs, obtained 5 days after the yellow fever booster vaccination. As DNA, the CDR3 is TGCGCCAGCAGCTTGGAGGGGCCCTTGAATGGCTACACCTTC. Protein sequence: CASSLEGPLNGYTF.